This TCR beta chain was recorded in a study of OX40 agonist ivuxolimab in advanced cancers. Study background: Patients receiving dose escalation had hepatocellular carcinoma, melanoma, renal cell or head and neck cancer. A male proportion of over 70% was recorded, with mean age about 60 years and range about 20 to 79.

Only in-frame clones appear in the TCRdb table, and some are missing; sequencing was by immunoSEQ multiplex PCR. The repertoire holds about 100,000 clones, with 75% to 90% as singletons. Remarks on this clone: Its antigen is undetermined.

The CDR3 has 13 residues. V was shortened by 6 bases and J by 6 bases, with 15 bases between the two germline ends. Germline CDR1 SNHLY, CDR2 FYNNEI. The study, taken as a whole, reports: Average numbers of expanded clones were greater in CD8+ T cells than in CD4+. Patients with a partial response at 0.1-3.0 mg/kg had among the lowest clonal expansion.

The source material was CD4+ or CD8+ T cells sorted from blood, sampled in a trial of the OX40 agonist ivuxolimab. The chain uses TRBV2 and TRBJ2-7; D call uncertain. The sequence was collected from an adult with an advanced solid tumor such as melanoma, head and neck, liver or kidney cancer. CDR3 sequence (DNA): TGTGCCAGCAGCGGTAGCTCTCAGCGCGAGCAGTACTTC. Amino acid sequence: CASSGSSQREQYF.